This TCR beta chain was retrieved from a study of identical twins. General observations from the study: In zero-insertion analyses, partial confounding could arise from invariant MAIT and iNKT cells.

Healthy Caucasians alone served as donors. TCRdb called the 5' RACE reads again in MiXCR, with one record for every CDR3 protein. The sample includes 650,000 to 800,000 distinct CDR3 sequences, 8% to 9% of them seen just once. V was trimmed by 1 base and J by 6 bases, leaving 14 bases between them. This CDR3 is built from 15 residues. CDR1 is MGHRA, CDR2 YSYEKL, per germline. Note on this clonotype: Its cognate antigen is unknown.

The sample also formed part of further work on yellow fever vaccine responses in identical twins.

The V gene is TRBV4-1, the J gene TRBJ2-3; TRBD1 might be the D (5 bases). This TCR derives from a woman between 18 and 30 years old in good health. The sample was PBMCs. The CDR3 region is CASSQAPRGKDTQYF. The DNA for the CDR3 is TGCGCCAGCAGCCAAGCGCCAAGGGGCAAGGATACGCAGTATTTT.